Below are 25 T cell receptor beta chains sequenced from a single sample in a study of blood T cell repertoires in COVID-19. Generated by immunoSEQ multiplex PCR, the TCRdb table keeps only in-frame clones and is missing some. There are around 200,000 clones in the sample; 87% occur only once, and 0.7% to 0.9% lies in the top ten. The source material was peripheral blood. The receptor set was obtained from a woman aged 18-29 years who had recovered from COVID-19.

This clone came up a few times. The chain couples TRBV6-1 to TRBJ1-5, with 7 bases that match TRBD1. There are 14 residues in the CDR3. Looked up from germline, CDR1 is MNHNS and CDR2 is SASEGT. The V segment lost 3 bases and the J segment 6 bases; nucleotides outside the gene matches: 5. This CDR3 reads CASSDGQAVQPQHF. The CDR3 nucleotides are TGTGCCAGCAGTGACGGACAGGCTGTTCAGCCCCAGCATTTT.

This sequence joins TRBV18 and TRBJ1-3; no firm D call. V shed 3 bases and J shed 8 bases, with 11 bases lying between them. Germline V lookup: CDR1 KGHSH, CDR2 LQKENI. The CDR3 length is 13 residues. The CDR3 DNA reads as TGTGCCAGCTCACCGAGAGGGAGGGACACCATATATTTT. It yields the protein CASSPRGRDTIYF.

The chain joins TRBV2 to TRBJ1-1, with D perhaps matching TRBD1 (6 bases). CDR1 is SNHLY, CDR2 FYNNEI, per germline. Trimming cost V 3 bases and J 3 bases, with 23 bases left between them. The CDR3 consists of 18 residues. The CDR3 DNA follows: TGTGCCAGCAGTGAGCGGTCAGGGGATCTTGGAATGGACACTGAAGCTTTCTTT. Translated: CASSERSGDLGMDTEAFF.

The V gene is TRBV6-2 or TRBV6-3, the J gene TRBJ1-5; TRBD1 matches 9 bases. This CDR3 has 18 residues. The germline V gene has CDR1 MNHEY and CDR2 SVGEGT. Unmatched junction bases numbered 8, after V lost 2 bases and J lost 0 bases. CDR3 nucleotide sequence: TGTGCCAGCAGTTACCCCGGGACAGGGCAATATAGCAATCAGCCCCAGCATTTT. Protein: CASSYPGTGQYSNQPQHF.

The chain employs TRBV4-2 and TRBJ1-5; no reliable D call. Trimming stripped 0 bases from V and 9 bases from J, with 12 bases between. The CDR3 sequence is 14 residues long. Germline V gene sequence: CDR1 LGHNA, CDR2 YNFKEQ. The CDR3 nucleotides are TGTGCCAGCAGCCAAGATTTGGCCAATGGGCCCCAGCATTTT. Amino acids: CASSQDLANGPQHF.

This clone was seen just once. The rearrangement links TRBV7-3 to TRBJ2-3; 7 positions match TRBD2. This CDR3 spans 15 amino acids. Trimming at V came to 5 bases and at J to 0 bases, leaving 5 bases not matched to a gene. Germline CDR1 SGHTA, CDR2 FQGTGA. The CDR3 protein is CASSPISGSTDTQYF. The CDR3 DNA is TGTGCCAGCAGCCCAATTAGCGGGAGCACAGATACGCAGTATTTT.

V and J are TRBV19 and TRBJ2-3; D might be TRBD2 (5 bases). V lost 5 bases and J 4 bases, leaving 13 bases between the germline ends. The germline CDR1 and CDR2 sequences are LNHDA and SQIVND (reference sequence). The CDR3 is 14 residues long. The DNA of the CDR3 is TGTGCCAGTAGTCGGCTAGGGCGGGCAGATACGCAGTATTTT. Translating it yields CASSRLGRADTQYF. Looking up the rest from reference TRBV19 and TRBJ2-3 gives the full variable domain: DGGITQSPKYLFRKEGQNVTLSCEQNLNHDAMYWYRQDPGQGLRLIYYSQIVNDFQKGDIAEGYSVSREKKESFPLTVTSAQKNPTAFYLCASSRLGRADTQYFGPGTRLTVL.

This clone is a singleton in its sample. The V call is TRBV2, the J call TRBJ2-3; D not resolved. The V and J ends lost 9 bases and 1 base respectively, with 5 bases between them. Germline V CDR1 and CDR2: SNHLY, FYNNEI. The CDR3 loop spans 11 amino acids. The CDR3 reads CASQGTDTQYF. The CDR3 DNA is TGTGCCAGTCAGGGCACAGATACGCAGTATTTT.

The V call is TRBV6-5, the J call TRBJ2-5; 11 bases agree with TRBD2. The trim removed 6 bases at V and 1 base at J, leaving 4 bases unmatched. The germline CDR1 and CDR2 sequences are MNHEY and SVGAGI. The CDR3 totals 15 residues. The DNA for the CDR3 is TGTGCCAGCAGGTTAGCGGGAGGGGCCCAAGAGACCCAGTACTTC. Translated, it gives CASRLAGGAQETQYF.

On this clone: At one of its ends the junction is not consistent with the germline gene, which may arise from a read error. This rearrangement joins TRBV7-7 to TRBJ2-5; 8 bases are shared with TRBD1. CDR1 is SSHAT and CDR2 is FNYEAQ in the germline V gene (reference sequence). The CDR3 loop spans 15 amino acids. CDR3 DNA sequence: TGTGCTAGCAGCCGGAAGACAGGGGAGGTAGAGACCCAGTACTTC. This translates into CASSRKTGEVETQYF.

The rearrangement uses TRBV5-6 and TRBJ1-4, with TRBD1 matching over 8 bases. The ends lost 3 bases at V and 8 bases at J; junction bases unmatched: 6. The germline CDR1 and CDR2 sequences are SGHDT and YYEEEE. The CDR3 length is 14 residues. Written as DNA, the CDR3 is TGTGCCAGCAGCTCGACAGGGGCAGGGGAAAAACTGTTTTTT. This translates into CASSSTGAGEKLFF.

The gene calls are TRBV6-2 or TRBV6-3 and TRBJ2-1, with a tentative D call TRBD1 (5 bases). Germline assignment: CDR1 MNHEY and CDR2 SVGEGT. V lost 6 bases and J lost 4, with 16 bases in between. The CDR3 spans 15 residues. The CDR3 DNA reads TGTGCCAGCAGCCTCACTGGGGCAACTTACAATGAGCAGTTCTTC. Translation gives CASSLTGATYNEQFF.

The chain couples TRBV2 to TRBJ2-2, with D tentatively TRBD2 (6 bases). Germline V lookup: CDR1 SNHLY, CDR2 FYNNEI. The V end lost 10 bases, the J end lost 6 bases, and 15 bases lay between the germline ends. This CDR3 has 13 residues. The CDR3 nucleotides are TGTGCCACCCTTCGGACTACCTCCGGGGAGCTGTTTTTT. Its translation is CATLRTTSGELFF.

This chain connects TRBV18 to TRBJ2-5; 10 bases are a match to TRBD2. From germline, CDR1 is KGHSH and CDR2 LQKENI. The J segment lost 4 bases and the V segment lost 0 bases, leaving 2 bases of the junction unmatched. The length of the CDR3 is 15 residues. For the CDR3, the DNA is TGTGCCAGCTCACCACCGGCTAGCGGGAGAGAGACCCAGTACTTC. Its protein is CASSPPASGRETQYF. The full variable domain, completed using reference TRBV18 and TRBJ2-5, is NAGVMQNPRHLVRRRGQEARLRCSPMKGHSHVYWYRQLPEEGLKFMVYLQKENIIDESGMPKERFSAEFPKEGPSILRIQQVVRGDSAAYFCASSPPASGRETQYFGPGTRLLVL.

The V and J genes are TRBV6-5 and TRBJ2-7; D perhaps matches TRBD2 (5 bases). The V gene's germline CDR1 is MNHEY and CDR2 SVGAGI. V was pared by 0 bases and J by 6 bases, with 18 bases between. The CDR3 sequence is 16 residues long. The CDR3 sequence: CASSYSWGTGRGEQYF. In DNA, the CDR3 is TGTGCCAGCAGTTACTCATGGGGTACGGGCCGGGGCGAGCAGTACTTC.

J is TRBJ1-5 and V is TRBV7-9, with unresolved D. V was clipped by 0 bases and J by 6 bases, with 6 bases between them. In germline, CDR1 is SEHNR, CDR2 FQNEAQ (reference sequence). The CDR3 has 13 residues. The CDR3 sequence: CASSLAGSQPQHF. CDR3 sequence (DNA): TGTGCCAGCAGCTTAGCCGGTAGTCAGCCCCAGCATTTT.

The chain uses TRBV5-1 and TRBJ1-2; D is ambiguous. This CDR3 region has 14 residues. The germline V gene has CDR1 SGHRS and CDR2 YFSETQ. V lost 4 bases and J lost 2, with 12 bases in between. The CDR3 nucleotides are TGCGCCAGCAGCCCAACCGCGGGGAACTATGGCTACACCTTC. Its translation is CASSPTAGNYGYTF.

DNA for the CDR3: TGTGCCAGCAGCTTAACAGGGACCTACGAGCAGTACTTC. Translating gives CASSLTGTYEQYF. This chain uses TRBV7-9 with TRBJ2-7; tentative D call: TRBD1 (6 bases). The CDR3 is 13 residues long. Trimming pared 2 bases from V and 2 bases from J, leaving 7 bases between. Per germline, CDR1 SEHNR and CDR2 FQNEAQ (reference sequence).

As for this clone: One end of the junction is discordant with germline, which a read error may explain. Additional DNA sequences in this sample encode the identical CDR3. This rearrangement joins TRBV15 to TRBJ1-4, with 9 bases identical to TRBD1. Per germline, CDR1 LNHNV and CDR2 YYDKDF (reference sequence). This CDR3 contains 14 residues. The CDR3 spells CATSRDRGDEKLFF. The CDR3, as DNA: TGTGCCACCAGCCGAGACAGGGGGGATGAAAAACTGTTTTTT.

This chain links TRBV19 with TRBJ2-1; 14 bases line up with TRBD2. The germline V gene encodes CDR1 LNHDA and CDR2 SQIVND (reference sequence). The V segment lost 6 bases and the J segment 9 bases; nucleotides outside the gene matches: 19. CDR3 length: 19 residues. In nucleotides, the CDR3 is TGTGCCAGTAGCCGTGGGACAGGAGGACTAGCGGGAGGTACGGGTGAGCAGTTCTTC. Encoded protein: CASSRGTGGLAGGTGEQFF.

The J gene is TRBJ2-7, the V gene TRBV21-1; TRBD1 reflects the table's D call only, with no check against the DNA. TRBV21-1 is a pseudogene. CDR3 length: 16 residues. The CDR3: CASSSRMGQGNSEQYV. In nucleotides, the CDR3 is TGTGCCAGCAGTTCCAGGATGGGACAGGGAAACTCCGAGCAGTACGTC.

The chain is built from TRBV5-4 and TRBJ2-7; 8 bases match TRBD1. The CDR3 is 16 residues long. V trimming: 3 bases; J trimming: 0 bases; junction bases outside the gene matches: 8. Looked up from germline, CDR1 is SGHNT and CDR2 is YYREEE (reference sequence). Written as DNA, the CDR3 is TGTGCCAGCAGCTCTCCCCGAGACAGGGGCTCCTACGAGCAGTACTTC. Translating it yields CASSSPRDRGSYEQYF. Combining the CDR3 with reference TRBV5-4 and TRBJ2-7 gives the whole variable domain ETGVTQSPTHLIKTRGQQVTLRCSSQSGHNTVSWYQQALGQGPQFIFQYYREEENGRGNFPPRFSGLQFPNYSSELNVNALELDDSALYLCASSSPRDRGSYEQYFGPGTRLTVT.

This clone was found a few times. The chain carries TRBV27 and TRBJ1-1; D is unresolved. From germline, CDR1 is MNHEY and CDR2 SMNVEV (reference sequence). Trimming removed 6 bases at V and 11 bases at J, with 16 bases between. The CDR3 is made up of 12 amino acids. The CDR3 DNA follows: TGTGCCAGCAGCCCAACTGGCGGGTCGGCTTTCTTT. Protein: CASSPTGGSAFF.

V usage is TRBV5-1 and J usage is TRBJ2-1; 7 bases map to TRBD2. The CDR3 is 16 amino acids. Trimming took 4 bases from V and 4 from J; bases not matched to a gene: 11. CDR1 and CDR2 from the germline V gene are SGHRS and YFSETQ. The CDR3 here is CASSLTREKGYNEQFF. CDR3 DNA sequence: TGCGCCAGCAGCCTCACGCGGGAGAAAGGATACAATGAGCAGTTCTTC.

The sample holds one count of this clone. The V and J genes are TRBV7-8 and TRBJ1-1; no definite D call. Germline V lookup: CDR1 SGHVS, CDR2 FQNEAQ. V was clipped by 8 bases and J by 1 base, with 14 bases between them. CDR3 size: 14 residues. DNA of the CDR3: TGTGCCAGCCGTCTCGGGATAAAGAACACTGAAGCTTTCTTT. Its protein product is CASRLGIKNTEAFF.